This entry concerns a single T cell receptor (beta chain). What it binds is not known. The record originates from a study of CD8+CD57+ T cells in acquired aplastic anemia. Study outcomes and limitations: With respect to CD8+ Simpson's diversity, patients and controls did not differ significantly. Fewer than 30 CD8+ CDR3 sequences were shared between patients and controls.

According to the study, genomic DNA was the template for TCR beta VDJ and CDR3 profiling. TCRdb re-called the reads through MiXCR, storing one row per CDR3 protein. The table lists some 180,000 distinct CDR3 sequences, 63% of them singletons. The patients chosen for sequencing had shown expansion of CD8+CD57+ cells (detected by flow cytometry). The CDR3 is 14 amino acids. The germline V gene has CDR1 SGHVS and CDR2 FNYEAQ. Trimming removed 1 base at V and 3 bases at J, with 9 bases between. Sequencing was done on a sample of sorted CD4+, CD8+, or CD8+CD57+ T cells (not recorded which) from PBMCs. The genes are TRBV7-6 and TRBJ2-5; D is unclear. This clonotype originated in a human donor with aplastic anemia. CDR3 sequence (DNA): TGTGCCAGCAGCTTAGGGGTGGGGAAAGAGACCCAGTACTTC. It codes for CASSLGVGKETQYF.